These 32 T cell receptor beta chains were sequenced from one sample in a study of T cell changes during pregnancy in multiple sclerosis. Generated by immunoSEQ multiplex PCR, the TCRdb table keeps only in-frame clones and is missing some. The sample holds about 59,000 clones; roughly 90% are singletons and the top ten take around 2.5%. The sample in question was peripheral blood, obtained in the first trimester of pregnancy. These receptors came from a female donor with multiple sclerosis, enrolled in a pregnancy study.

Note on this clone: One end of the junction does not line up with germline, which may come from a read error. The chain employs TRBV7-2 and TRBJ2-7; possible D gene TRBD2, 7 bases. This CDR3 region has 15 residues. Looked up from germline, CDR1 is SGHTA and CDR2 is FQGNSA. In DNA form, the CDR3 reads TGTGCCAGCAGGTTAGGGGGGGGCGGGGGCAACGAGCAGTACTTC. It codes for CASRLGGGGGNEQYF.

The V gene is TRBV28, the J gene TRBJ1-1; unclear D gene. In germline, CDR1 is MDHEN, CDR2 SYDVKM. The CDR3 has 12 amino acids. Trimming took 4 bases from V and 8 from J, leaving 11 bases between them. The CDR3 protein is CASSSGIIEAFF. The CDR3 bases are TGTGCCAGCAGTTCCGGGATTATAGAAGCTTTCTTT.

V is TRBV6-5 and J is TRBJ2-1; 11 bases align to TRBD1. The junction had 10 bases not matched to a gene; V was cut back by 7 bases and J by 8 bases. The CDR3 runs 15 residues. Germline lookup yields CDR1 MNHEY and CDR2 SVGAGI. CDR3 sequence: CASTVRDRGYHEQFF. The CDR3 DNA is TGTGCCAGCACGGTACGGGACAGGGGGTATCATGAGCAGTTCTTC.

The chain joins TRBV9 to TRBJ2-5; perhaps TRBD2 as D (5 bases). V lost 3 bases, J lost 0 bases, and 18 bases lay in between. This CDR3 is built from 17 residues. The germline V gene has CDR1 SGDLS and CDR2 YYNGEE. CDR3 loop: CASSGSLVLGDQETQYF. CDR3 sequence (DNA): TGTGCCAGCAGCGGGTCACTAGTTTTGGGTGACCAAGAGACCCAGTACTTC.

The CDR3: CSAREELAQYF. The CDR3 bases are TGCAGTGCTAGAGAAGAGTTGGCCCAGTACTTC. The chain joins TRBV20-1 to TRBJ2-5; no definite D call. This CDR3 contains 11 residues. V lost 0 bases, J lost 9 bases, and 8 bases lay in between. Germline CDR1 and CDR2: DFQATT and SNEGSKA (reference sequence).

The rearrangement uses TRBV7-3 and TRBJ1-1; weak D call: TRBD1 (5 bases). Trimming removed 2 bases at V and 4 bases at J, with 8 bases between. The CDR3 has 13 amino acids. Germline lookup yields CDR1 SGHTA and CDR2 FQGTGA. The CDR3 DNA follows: TGTGCCAGCAGCTTATCGGGGGGCACTGAAGCTTTCTTT. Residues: CASSLSGGTEAFF.

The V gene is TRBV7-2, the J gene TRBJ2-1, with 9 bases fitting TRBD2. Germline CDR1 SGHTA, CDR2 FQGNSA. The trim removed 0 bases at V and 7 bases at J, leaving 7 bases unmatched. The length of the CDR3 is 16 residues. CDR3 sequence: CASSLAGGRAENEQFF. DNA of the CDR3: TGTGCCAGCAGCTTAGCGGGCGGGAGGGCCGAGAATGAGCAGTTCTTC.

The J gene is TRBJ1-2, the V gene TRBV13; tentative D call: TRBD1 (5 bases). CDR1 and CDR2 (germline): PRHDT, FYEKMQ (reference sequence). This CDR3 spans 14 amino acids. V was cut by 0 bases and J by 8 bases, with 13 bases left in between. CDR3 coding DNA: TGTGCCAGCAGCTTAGGCCGTCGGGGGAGCGGCTACACCTTC. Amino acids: CASSLGRRGSGYTF.

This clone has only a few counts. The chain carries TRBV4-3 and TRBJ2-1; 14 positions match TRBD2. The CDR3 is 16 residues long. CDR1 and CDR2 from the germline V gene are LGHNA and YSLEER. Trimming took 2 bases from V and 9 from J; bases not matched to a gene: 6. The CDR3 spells CASSQMTSGRAGEQFF. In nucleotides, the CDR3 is TGCGCCAGCAGCCAAATGACTAGCGGGAGGGCCGGTGAGCAGTTCTTC.

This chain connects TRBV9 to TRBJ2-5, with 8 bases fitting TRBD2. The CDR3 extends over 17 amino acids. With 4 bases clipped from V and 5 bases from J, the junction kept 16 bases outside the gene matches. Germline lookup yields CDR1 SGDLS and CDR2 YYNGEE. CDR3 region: CASSPSPGEREWETQYF. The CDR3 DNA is TGTGCCAGCAGCCCCTCTCCGGGGGAGCGGGAGTGGGAGACCCAGTACTTC.

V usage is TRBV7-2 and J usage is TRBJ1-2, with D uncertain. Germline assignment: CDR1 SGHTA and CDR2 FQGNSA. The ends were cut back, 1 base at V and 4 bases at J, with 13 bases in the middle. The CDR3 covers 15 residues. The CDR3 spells CASSLGQANIYGYTF. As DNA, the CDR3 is TGTGCCAGCAGCTTAGGCCAGGCCAATATCTATGGCTACACCTTC.

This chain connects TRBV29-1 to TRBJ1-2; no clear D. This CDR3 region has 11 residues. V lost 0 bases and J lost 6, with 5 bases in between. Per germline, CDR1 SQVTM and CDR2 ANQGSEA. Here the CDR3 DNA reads TGCAGCGTTGAAGAGGTAGATGGCTACACCTTC. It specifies CSVEEVDGYTF. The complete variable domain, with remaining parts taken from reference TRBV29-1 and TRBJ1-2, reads SAVISQKPSRDICQRGTSLTIQCQVDSQVTMMFWYRQQPGQSLTLIATANQGSEATYESGFVIDKFPISRPNLTFSTLTVSNMSPEDSSIYLCSVEEVDGYTFGSGTRLTVV.

As DNA, the CDR3 is TGTGCCAGCAGCTTAGGTCCCTCCACAGATACGCAGTATTTT. Translated, it gives CASSLGPSTDTQYF. The chain joins TRBV11-3 to TRBJ2-3; D is uncertain. The CDR3 contains 14 residues. V was pared by 1 base and J by 2 bases, with 7 bases between. Germline values: CDR1 SGHNT, CDR2 YENEEA.

CDR3 sequence: CASSSLEGEVPYEQYF. CDR3 nucleotide sequence: TGTGCCAGCAGTTCCCTCGAGGGAGAGGTCCCCTACGAGCAGTACTTC. V usage is TRBV6-5 and J usage is TRBJ2-7; tentatively, D is TRBD2 (5 bases). In germline, CDR1 is MNHEY, CDR2 SVGAGI. The CDR3 has 16 amino acids. V was trimmed by 4 bases and J by 2 bases, leaving 18 bases between them.

The DNA of the CDR3 is TGTGCCAGTAGTATTTTCGGGACAGGGGGCTATCAGCCCCAGCATTTT. Protein sequence: CASSIFGTGGYQPQHF. The rearrangement uses TRBV19 and TRBJ1-5; 12 bases agree with TRBD1. The CDR3 covers 16 residues. The V and J ends lost 3 bases and 5 bases, in that order; junction bases with no gene match: 5. Germline lookup yields CDR1 LNHDA and CDR2 SQIVND (reference sequence). Full variable domain (outside the CDR3, taken from reference TRBV19 and TRBJ1-5): DGGITQSPKYLFRKEGQNVTLSCEQNLNHDAMYWYRQDPGQGLRLIYYSQIVNDFQKGDIAEGYSVSREKKESFPLTVTSAQKNPTAFYLCASSIFGTGGYQPQHFGDGTRLSIL.

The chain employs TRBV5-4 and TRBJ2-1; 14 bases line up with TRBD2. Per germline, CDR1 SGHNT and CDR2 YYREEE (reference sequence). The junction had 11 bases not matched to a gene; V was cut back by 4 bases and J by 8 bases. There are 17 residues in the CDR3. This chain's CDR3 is CASSLGTSGGGGHEQFF. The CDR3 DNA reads TGTGCCAGCAGCCTGGGGACTAGCGGGGGAGGTGGGCATGAGCAGTTCTTC. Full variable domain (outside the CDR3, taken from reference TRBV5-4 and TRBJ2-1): ETGVTQSPTHLIKTRGQQVTLRCSSQSGHNTVSWYQQALGQGPQFIFQYYREEENGRGNFPPRFSGLQFPNYSSELNVNALELDDSALYLCASSLGTSGGGGHEQFFGPGTRLTVL.

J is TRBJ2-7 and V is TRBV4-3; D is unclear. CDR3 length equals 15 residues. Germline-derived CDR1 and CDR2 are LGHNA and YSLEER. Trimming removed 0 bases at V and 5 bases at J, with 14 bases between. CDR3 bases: TGCGCCAGCAGCCAAGATCACCGCCTACCAAACGAGCAGTACTTC. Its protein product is CASSQDHRLPNEQYF.

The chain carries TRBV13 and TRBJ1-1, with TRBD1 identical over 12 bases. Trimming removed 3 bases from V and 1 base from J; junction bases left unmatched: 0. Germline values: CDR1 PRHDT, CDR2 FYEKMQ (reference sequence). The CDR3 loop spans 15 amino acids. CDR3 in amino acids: CASSLGQGANTEAFF. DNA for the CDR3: TGTGCCAGCAGCTTGGGACAGGGGGCGAACACTGAAGCTTTCTTT.

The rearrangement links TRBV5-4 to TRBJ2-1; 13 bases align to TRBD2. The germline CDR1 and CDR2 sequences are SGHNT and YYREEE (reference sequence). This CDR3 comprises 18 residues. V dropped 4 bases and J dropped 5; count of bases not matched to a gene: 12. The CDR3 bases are TGTGCCAGCAGCGACCCGGGACTAGCGGGACGGGTCCACAATGAGCAGTTCTTC. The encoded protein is CASSDPGLAGRVHNEQFF.

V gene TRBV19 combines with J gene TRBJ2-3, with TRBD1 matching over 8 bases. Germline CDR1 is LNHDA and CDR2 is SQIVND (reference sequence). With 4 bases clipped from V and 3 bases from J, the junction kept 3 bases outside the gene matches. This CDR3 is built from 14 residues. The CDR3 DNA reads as TGTGCCAGTAGTACCACAGGGGGGACAGATACGCAGTATTTT. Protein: CASSTTGGTDTQYF.

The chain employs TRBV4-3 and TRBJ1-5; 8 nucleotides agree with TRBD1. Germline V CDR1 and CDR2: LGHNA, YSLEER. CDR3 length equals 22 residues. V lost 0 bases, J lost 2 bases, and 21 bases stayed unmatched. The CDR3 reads CASSQDLIAAGTGRFGNQPQHF. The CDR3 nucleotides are TGCGCCAGCAGCCAAGATCTAATCGCGGCGGGGACAGGAAGGTTTGGCAATCAGCCCCAGCATTTT.

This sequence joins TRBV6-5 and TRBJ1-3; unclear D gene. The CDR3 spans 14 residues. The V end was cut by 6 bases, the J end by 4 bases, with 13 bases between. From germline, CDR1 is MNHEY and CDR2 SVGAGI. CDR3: CASRPSGEGNTIYF. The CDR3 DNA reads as TGTGCCAGCAGGCCTTCGGGTGAAGGAAACACCATATATTTT.

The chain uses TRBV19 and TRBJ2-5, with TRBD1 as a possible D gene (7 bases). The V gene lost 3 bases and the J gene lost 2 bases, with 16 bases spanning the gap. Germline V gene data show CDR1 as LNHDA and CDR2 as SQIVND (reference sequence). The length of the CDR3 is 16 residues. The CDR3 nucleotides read TGTGCCAGTAGTATTGGAATGACAGGGACTCAAGAGACCCAGTACTTC. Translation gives CASSIGMTGTQETQYF.

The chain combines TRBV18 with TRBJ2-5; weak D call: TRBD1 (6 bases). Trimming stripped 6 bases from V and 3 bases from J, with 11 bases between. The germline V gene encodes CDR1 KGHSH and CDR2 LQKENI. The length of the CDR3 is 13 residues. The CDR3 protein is CASSETGKETQYF. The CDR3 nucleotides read TGTGCCAGCTCCGAAACAGGGAAAGAGACCCAGTACTTC.

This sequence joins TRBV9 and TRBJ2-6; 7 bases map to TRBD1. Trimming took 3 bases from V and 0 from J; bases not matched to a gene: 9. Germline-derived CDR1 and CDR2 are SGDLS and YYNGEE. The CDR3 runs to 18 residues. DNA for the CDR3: TGTGCCAGCAGCGGGCCGACAGGGCAAAGCTCTGGGGCCAACGTCCTGACTTTC. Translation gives CASSGPTGQSSGANVLTF.

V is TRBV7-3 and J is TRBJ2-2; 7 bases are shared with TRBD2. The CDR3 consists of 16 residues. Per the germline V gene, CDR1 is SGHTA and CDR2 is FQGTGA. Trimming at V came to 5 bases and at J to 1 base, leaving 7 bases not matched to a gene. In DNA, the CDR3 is TGTGCCAGCAGCCCGACGGGAGGCCTGAACACCGGGGAGCTGTTTTTT. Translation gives CASSPTGGLNTGELFF.

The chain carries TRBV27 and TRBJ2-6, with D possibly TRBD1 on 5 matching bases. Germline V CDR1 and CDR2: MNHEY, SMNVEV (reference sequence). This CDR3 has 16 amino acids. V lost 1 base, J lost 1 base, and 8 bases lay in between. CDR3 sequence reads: CASSLWGRSGANVLTF. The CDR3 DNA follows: TGTGCCAGCAGTTTATGGGGCAGGTCTGGGGCCAACGTCCTGACTTTC.

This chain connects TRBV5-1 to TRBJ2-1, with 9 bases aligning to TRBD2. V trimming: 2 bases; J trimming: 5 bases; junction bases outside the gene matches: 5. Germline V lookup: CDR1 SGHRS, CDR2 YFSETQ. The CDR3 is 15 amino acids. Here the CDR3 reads CASSFLAGVDNEQFF. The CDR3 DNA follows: TGCGCCAGCAGCTTTTTAGCGGGAGTAGACAATGAGCAGTTCTTC.

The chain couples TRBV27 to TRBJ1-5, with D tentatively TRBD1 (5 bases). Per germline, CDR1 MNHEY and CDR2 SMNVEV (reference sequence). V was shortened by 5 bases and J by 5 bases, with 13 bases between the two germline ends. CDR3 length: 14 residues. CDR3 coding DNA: TGTGCCAGCAGTGTCACAGGTCCCCATCAGCCCCAGCATTTT. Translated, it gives CASSVTGPHQPQHF.

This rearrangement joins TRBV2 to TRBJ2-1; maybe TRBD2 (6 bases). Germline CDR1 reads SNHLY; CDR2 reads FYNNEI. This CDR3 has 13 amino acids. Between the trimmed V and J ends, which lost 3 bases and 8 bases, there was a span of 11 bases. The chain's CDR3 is CASSDPGVDEQFF. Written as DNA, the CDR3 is TGTGCCAGCAGTGACCCGGGGGTCGATGAGCAGTTCTTC.

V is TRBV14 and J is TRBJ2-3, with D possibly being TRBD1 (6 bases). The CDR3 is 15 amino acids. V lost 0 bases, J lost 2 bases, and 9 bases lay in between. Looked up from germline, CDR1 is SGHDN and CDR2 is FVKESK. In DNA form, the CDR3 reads TGTGCCAGCAGCCAAGATACGGGACACACAGATACGCAGTATTTT. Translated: CASSQDTGHTDTQYF.

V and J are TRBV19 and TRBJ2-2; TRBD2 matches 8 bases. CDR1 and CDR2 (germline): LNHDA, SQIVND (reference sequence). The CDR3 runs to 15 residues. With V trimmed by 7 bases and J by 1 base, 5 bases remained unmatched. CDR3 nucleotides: TGTGCCAGTACTCCCGGGACTAGGAACACCGGGGAGCTGTTTTTT. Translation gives CASTPGTRNTGELFF.